This TCR beta chain comes out of a study of blood T cell repertoires in COVID-19. Study background: COVID-19 samples from acute and convalescent phases originated in the United States, Italy and Spain.

Original handling: How many nucleated cells were present was estimated from reference gene primer amplification. Produced via immunoSEQ multiplex PCR; TCRdb's table is partial and in-frame only. That table supplies the V and J calls and clone size; D and trimming were determined from the DNA. The profile shows some 300,000 clones, approximately 89% of them singletons. The origin of this receptor is a woman aged 45-59 years who had been exposed to COVID-19. Sequenced: PBMCs or T cells enriched from blood (not recorded which).

The CDR3 sequence is CASSYHRVPPFSNQPQHF. CDR3 sequence (DNA): TGTGCCAGCAGCTACCACCGGGTCCCCCCTTTTAGCAATCAGCCCCAGCATTTT. V usage is TRBV5-6 and J usage is TRBJ1-5; D ambiguous. V was cut by 3 bases and J by 0 bases, with 19 bases left in between. CDR3 length: 18 residues. Germline values: CDR1 SGHDT, CDR2 YYEEEE.